This T cell receptor (beta chain) was found in a study of blood T cell repertoires in COVID-19. At the level of the study: The study drew acute and convalescent COVID-19 samples from the United States, Italy and Spain. From T cells, B-cell-depleted T cells, or PBMCs came the material, which was cDNA or gDNA.

As processed by the authors: Amplified reference gene primers provided the basis for estimating nucleated cell counts. Sequenced by immunoSEQ multiplex PCR; TCRdb stores in-frame clones only, minus some. Clonal size and the V and J genes are those of that table, whereas D and trimming came from the DNA. The profile covers about 240,000 clones, with approximately 80% appearing a single time and approximately 3.5% taken by the ten largest. CDR1 and CDR2 (germline): MNHEY, SVGEGT. V was clipped by 2 bases and J by 2 bases, with 13 bases between them. The CDR3 is 15 amino acids. This chain uses TRBV6-2 or TRBV6-3 with TRBJ2-7; possibly TRBD2 for D (6 bases). Sequencing was done on a sample of peripheral blood. This TCR came from a woman younger than 35 with acute or convalescent COVID-19. CDR3 loop: CASSYGGMIPYEQYF. For the CDR3, the DNA is TGTGCCAGCAGTTACGGCGGGATGATTCCCTACGAGCAGTACTTC.